This TCR beta chain was retrieved from a study of molecular identifiers for immune sequencing clone quantification. Notes on the study in general: In a background of around 920,000 naive cells, spiked Jurkat TCR RNA from one cell was reportedly detectable.

TCRdb analysed the PCR reads with MiXCR anew, one entry per CDR3 protein. The sample has over 550,000 distinct CDR3 sequences; 25% are singletons. Naive CD8 libraries used about 20,000 to 1,100,000 sorted cells and 10%, 30% or 50% RNA. Germline-derived CDR1 and CDR2 are SGHNT and YYREEE (reference sequence). CDR3 size: 17 residues. Between the trimmed V and J ends, which lost 0 bases and 1 base, there was a span of 15 bases. The table lists this clonotype with many counts. Its antigen is not known. The chain recombines TRBV5-4 with TRBJ2-3; the D gene is possibly TRBD2 (5 bases). The sample taken for sequencing was naive CD8+ T cells from blood, with Jurkat cell RNA spiked in. Specified subset: FACS-sorted CD8+CD4-CCR7+CD45RA+ naive T cells. The receptor was isolated from a human donor in good health. Some libraries in this study had Jurkat cell RNA spiked in. The CDR3 loop is CASSLEALLGGTDTQYF. DNA of the CDR3: TGTGCCAGCAGCTTGGAGGCCCTGCTCGGGGGCACAGATACGCAGTATTTT. The full variable domain, completed using reference TRBV5-4 and TRBJ2-3, is ETGVTQSPTHLIKTRGQQVTLRCSSQSGHNTVSWYQQALGQGPQFIFQYYREEENGRGNFPPRFSGLQFPNYSSELNVNALELDDSALYLCASSLEALLGGTDTQYFGPGTRLTVL.